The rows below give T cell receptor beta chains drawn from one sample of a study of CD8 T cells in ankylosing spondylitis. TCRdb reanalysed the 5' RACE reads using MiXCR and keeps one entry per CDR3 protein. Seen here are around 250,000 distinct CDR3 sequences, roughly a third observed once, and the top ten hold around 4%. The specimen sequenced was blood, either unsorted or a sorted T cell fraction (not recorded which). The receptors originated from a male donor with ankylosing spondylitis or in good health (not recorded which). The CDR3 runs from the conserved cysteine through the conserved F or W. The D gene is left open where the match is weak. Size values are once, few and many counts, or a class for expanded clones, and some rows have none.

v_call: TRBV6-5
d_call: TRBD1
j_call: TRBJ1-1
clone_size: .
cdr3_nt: TGTGCCAGCAGTTCTCGTCTACAGGGGGCACGAAACACTGAAGCTTTCTTT
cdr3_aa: CASSSRLQGARNTEAFF

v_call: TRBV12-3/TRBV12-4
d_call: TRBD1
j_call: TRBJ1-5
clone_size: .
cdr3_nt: TGTGCCAGCAGTTTGGGGACAGGGGGTCTTAGTCAGCCCCAGCATTTT
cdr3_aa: CASSLGTGGLSQPQHF

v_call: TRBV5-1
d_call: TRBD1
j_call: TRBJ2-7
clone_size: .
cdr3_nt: TGCGCCAGCAGCCCCGCGACAGGGGTCACGAGCGAGCAGTACTTC
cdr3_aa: CASSPATGVTSEQYF

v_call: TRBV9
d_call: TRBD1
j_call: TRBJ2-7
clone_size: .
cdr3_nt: TGTGCCAGCAGCGTAGGGGACAGGGGAAACGAGCAGTACTTC
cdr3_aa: CASSVGDRGNEQYF

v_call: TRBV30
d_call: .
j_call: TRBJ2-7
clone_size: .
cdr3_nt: TGTGCCTGGGGGGACGCTGGGGAGCAGTACTTC
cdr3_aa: CAWGDAGEQYF

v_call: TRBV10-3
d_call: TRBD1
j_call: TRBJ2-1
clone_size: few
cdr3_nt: TGTGCCATCAGTGTCTTTCAGGGGGATGAGCAGTTCTTC
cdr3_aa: CAISVFQGDEQFF

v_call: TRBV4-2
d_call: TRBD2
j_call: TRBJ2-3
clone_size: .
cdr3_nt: TGTGCCAGCAGCCAAGAAAGACTAGCGGGGGGGCAGTGGAGCACAGATACGCAGTATTTT
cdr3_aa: CASSQERLAGGQWSTDTQYF

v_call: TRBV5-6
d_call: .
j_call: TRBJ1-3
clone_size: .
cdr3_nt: TGTGCCAGCAGAGGACAGACCACTGGAAACACCATATATTTT
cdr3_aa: CASRGQTTGNTIYF

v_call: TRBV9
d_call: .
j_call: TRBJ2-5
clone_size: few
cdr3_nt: TGTGCCAGCAGCGTAGCCTCTGGGGGGACGGTCCAAGAGACCCAGTACTTC
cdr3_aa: CASSVASGGTVQETQYF

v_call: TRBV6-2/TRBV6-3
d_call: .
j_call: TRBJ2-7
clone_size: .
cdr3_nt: TGTGCCAGCTGGACCTACGAGCAGTACTTC
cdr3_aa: CASWTYEQYF

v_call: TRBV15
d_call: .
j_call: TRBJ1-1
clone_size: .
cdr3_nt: TGTGCCACCAGCAGAGATGTGAGAGGGGCTGAAGCTTTCTTT
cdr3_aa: CATSRDVRGAEAFF

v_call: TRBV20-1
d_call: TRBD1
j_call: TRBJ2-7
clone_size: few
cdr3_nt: TGCAGTGCCTGCCGGGACAGGGGGATCGAGCAGTACTTC
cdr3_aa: CSACRDRGIEQYF

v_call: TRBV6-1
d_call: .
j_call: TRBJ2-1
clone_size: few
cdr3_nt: TGTGCCAGCAGTGAATCTAGGGGGAGCTCCTACAATGAGCAGTTCTTC
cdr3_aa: CASSESRGSSYNEQFF

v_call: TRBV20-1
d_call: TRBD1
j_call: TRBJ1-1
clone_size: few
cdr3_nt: TGCAGTGCCATAACAGGGGCGGTGGCTTTCTTT
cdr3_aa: CSAITGAVAFF

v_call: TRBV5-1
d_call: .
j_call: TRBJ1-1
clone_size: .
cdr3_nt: TGCGCCAGCAGCTTGGGGGGTTCGGGGAGAGGCACTGAAGCTTTCTTT
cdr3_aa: CASSLGGSGRGTEAFF

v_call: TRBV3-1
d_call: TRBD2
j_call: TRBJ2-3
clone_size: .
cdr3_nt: TGTGCCAGCAGCCAACAGCGGGGGACCAGCACAGATACGCAGTATTTT
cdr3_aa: CASSQQRGTSTDTQYF

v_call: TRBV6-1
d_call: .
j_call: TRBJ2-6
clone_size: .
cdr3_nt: TGTGCCAGCAGCCGGGAGACTGGGGCCAACGTCCTGACTTTC
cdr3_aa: CASSRETGANVLTF

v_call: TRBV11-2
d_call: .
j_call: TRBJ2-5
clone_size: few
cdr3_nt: TGTGCCAGCAGCTCTAATTTGTACCTGTGGACAGCTCAAGAGACCCAGTACTTC
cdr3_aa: CASSSNLYLWTAQETQYF

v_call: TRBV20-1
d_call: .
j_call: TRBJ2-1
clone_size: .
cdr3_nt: TGCAGTGCACCCGGGGGTAACTCCTACAATGAGCAGTTCTTC
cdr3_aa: CSAPGGNSYNEQFF

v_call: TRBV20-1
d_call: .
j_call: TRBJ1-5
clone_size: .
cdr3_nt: TGCAGTGCCACCGACGGTAGCAATCAGCCCCAGCATTTT
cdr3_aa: CSATDGSNQPQHF

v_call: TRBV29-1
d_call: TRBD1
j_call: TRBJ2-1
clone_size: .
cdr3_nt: TGCAGCGGTGGGGACAGGGCGAGCTCCTACAATGAGCAGTTCTTC
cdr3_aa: CSGGDRASSYNEQFF

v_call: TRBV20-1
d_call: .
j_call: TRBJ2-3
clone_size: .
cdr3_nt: TGCAGTGCGTGGGGCTGGGTCCCGGAGACGCAGTATTTT
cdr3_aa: CSAWGWVPETQYF